The 9 T cell receptor beta chains below were found in one sample sequenced in a study of cytomegalovirus exposure and HLA in healthy donors. The PCR used 60 Vbeta and 13 Jbeta primers. Method: immunoSEQ multiplex PCR; TCRdb's copy keeps in-frame clones and lacks some. The sample lists about 150,000 clones; approximately 72% were seen once. Source material: PBMCs. The receptors come from a man between 18 and 29 years old in good health and CMV-seronegative.

This rearrangement joins TRBV9 to TRBJ2-3; 13 bases agree with TRBD2. V dropped 2 bases and J dropped 1; count of bases not matched to a gene: 1. The CDR3 sequence is 16 residues long. Looked up from germline, CDR1 is SGDLS and CDR2 is YYNGEE. The DNA for the CDR3 is TGTGCCAGCAGCGTCGGACTAGCGGGGGGCACAGATACGCAGTATTTT. This gives the protein CASSVGLAGGTDTQYF.

V is TRBV6-5 and J is TRBJ2-2, with D possibly TRBD2 on 7 matching bases. V was cut by 5 bases and J by 4 bases, with 11 bases left in between. From germline, CDR1 is MNHEY and CDR2 SVGAGI. The CDR3 contains 14 residues. This CDR3 is CASSPAGATGELFF. The CDR3 DNA is TGTGCCAGCAGTCCGGCGGGGGCCACCGGGGAGCTGTTTTTT.

This clone was counted between two and nine times. The genes are TRBV4-2 and TRBJ1-4, with 8 bases that match TRBD1. CDR3 length: 15 residues. Germline CDR1 and CDR2: LGHNA and YNFKEQ. J was trimmed by 4 bases and V by 5 bases; bases with no gene match: 6. CDR3 DNA sequence: TGTGCCAGCAGCTTGAACAGGGGGATTAATGAAAAACTGTTTTTT. Translating gives CASSLNRGINEKLFF.

The V and J genes are TRBV6-4 and TRBJ2-7; TRBD1 is a possible D gene (6 bases). The CDR3 is made up of 14 amino acids. With 10 bases removed from V and 1 base from J, the gap between germline ends came to 17 bases. The germline V gene encodes CDR1 MRHNA and CDR2 SNTAGT. CDR3 sequence reads: CANTTGPPSYEQYV. The CDR3 nucleotides read TGTGCCAACACCACAGGGCCCCCGTCCTACGAGCAGTACGTC.

The gene calls are TRBV29-1 and TRBJ2-7; D is perhaps TRBD1 (5 bases). Trimming pared 4 bases from V and 2 bases from J, leaving 9 bases between. The CDR3 length is 12 residues. The germline CDR1 and CDR2 sequences are SQVTM and ANQGSEA. The CDR3 loop is CSVGQSAYEQYF. DNA of the CDR3: TGCAGCGTTGGACAGTCCGCCTACGAGCAGTACTTC.

The V call is TRBV5-4, the J call TRBJ2-5, with D perhaps TRBD1 (6 bases). V shed 0 bases and J shed 4 bases, with 13 bases lying between them. The length of the CDR3 is 15 residues. Germline V gives CDR1 SGHNT, CDR2 YYREEE (reference sequence). In DNA, the CDR3 is TGTGCCAGCAGCTTGGATATTGGCAGGGGAGAGACCCAGTACTTC. This encodes CASSLDIGRGETQYF.

This clone was picked up a small number of times. CDR3 in amino acids: CASMAGNNQPQHF. CDR3 coding DNA: TGTGCCAGCATGGCGGGGAACAATCAGCCCCAGCATTTT. The gene calls are TRBV6-6 and TRBJ1-5; D remains unclear. V was clipped by 7 bases and J by 3 bases, with 10 bases between them. The CDR3 has 13 residues. Per the germline V gene, CDR1 is MNHNY and CDR2 is SVGAGI (reference sequence).

The chain links TRBV7-2 to TRBJ2-1; 8 positions agree with TRBD1. The CDR3 spans 17 residues. The germline gives CDR1 SGHTA, CDR2 FQGNSA. After removal of 0 bases from V and 7 bases from J, the junction contained 11 bases not matched to a gene. CDR3 residues: CASSLALGTGVRNEQFF. The DNA of the CDR3 is TGTGCCAGCAGCTTAGCGCTCGGGACAGGAGTCAGAAATGAGCAGTTCTTC.

This clone has just one count. The DNA for the CDR3 is TGTGCCAGCAGTGTACAGGGGGGTATCGATGGCTACACCTTC. Protein: CASSVQGGIDGYTF. The chain combines TRBV6-1 with TRBJ1-2; 8 bases are shared with TRBD1. The length of the CDR3 is 14 residues. Trimming at V came to 4 bases and at J to 6 bases, leaving 7 bases not matched to a gene. The germline V gene encodes CDR1 MNHNS and CDR2 SASEGT.